This TCR beta chain was obtained from a study of OX40 agonist ivuxolimab in advanced cancers. Autoimmune disease history or systemic immunosuppression was exclusionary. Findings of the study overall: At 0.1 to 3.0 mg/kg, clonal expansion of CD4+ and CD8+ blood T cells had occurred by week 6.

Data came from immunoSEQ multiplex PCR; TCRdb stores just in-frame clones and leaves some out. The table has about 28,000 clones, less than 90% seen once. Note on this clone: Its target is not known.

Germline CDR1 GTSNPN, CDR2 SVGIG (reference sequence). J lost 2 bases, V lost 1 base, and 7 bases had no gene match. CDR3 length: 15 residues. This specimen consisted of CD4+ or CD8+ T cells sorted from blood, obtained in a trial of the OX40 agonist ivuxolimab. The source is an adult with an advanced solid tumor such as melanoma, head and neck, liver or kidney cancer. The chain recombines TRBV30 with TRBJ1-2, with 7 bases that match TRBD1. CDR3 sequence reads: CAWSATGTANYGYTF. CDR3 DNA: TGTGCCTGGAGTGCCACTGGGACAGCCAACTATGGCTACACCTTC.